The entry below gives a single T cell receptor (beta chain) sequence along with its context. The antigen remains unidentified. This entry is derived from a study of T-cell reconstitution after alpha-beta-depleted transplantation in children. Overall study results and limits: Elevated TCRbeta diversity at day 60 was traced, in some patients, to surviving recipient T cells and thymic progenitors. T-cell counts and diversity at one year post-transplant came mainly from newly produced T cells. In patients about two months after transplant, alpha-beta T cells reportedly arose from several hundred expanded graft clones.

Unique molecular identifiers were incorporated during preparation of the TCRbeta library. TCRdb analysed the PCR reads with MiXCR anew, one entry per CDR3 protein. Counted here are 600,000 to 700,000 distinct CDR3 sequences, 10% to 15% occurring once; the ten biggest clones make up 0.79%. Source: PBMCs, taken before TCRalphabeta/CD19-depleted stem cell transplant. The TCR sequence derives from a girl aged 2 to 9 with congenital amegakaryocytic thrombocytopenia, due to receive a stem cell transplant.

The DNA for the CDR3 is TGTGCCAGTAGTATGCCTAGAGGCCCTGCCTCCTACGAGCAGTACTTC. It yields the protein CASSMPRGPASYEQYF. The rearrangement links TRBV19 to TRBJ2-7; D is unclear. The CDR3 has 16 amino acids. V shed 3 bases and J shed 0 bases, with 15 bases lying between them. Germline lookup yields CDR1 LNHDA and CDR2 SQIVND (reference sequence). Filled out from reference TRBV19 and TRBJ2-7, the complete variable domain reads DGGITQSPKYLFRKEGQNVTLSCEQNLNHDAMYWYRQDPGQGLRLIYYSQIVNDFQKGDIAEGYSVSREKKESFPLTVTSAQKNPTAFYLCASSMPRGPASYEQYFGPGTRLTVT.